This TCR beta chain was identified during a study of blood T cell repertoires in COVID-19. Sequencing was performed with immunoSEQ multiplex PCR; in TCRdb, only in-frame clones are kept and a portion is missing. The sample has roughly 150,000 clones, more than 70% seen once. Participant-given clinical history determined each cohort assignment. In germline, CDR1 is SGHTA, CDR2 FQGNSA. This CDR3 region has 18 residues. Between the trimmed V and J ends, which lost 2 bases and 5 bases, there was a span of 22 bases. The sequence came from a man aged 55 to 70 who had recovered from COVID-19. The chain employs TRBV7-2 and TRBJ1-5, with TRBD1 as a possible D gene (5 bases). The sequencing input was PBMCs or T cells enriched from blood (not recorded which). CDR3 coding DNA: TGTGCCAGCAGCTTATCAAGATGGGGCCTCGGAGGGGATCAGCCCCAGCATTTT. Encoded protein: CASSLSRWGLGGDQPQHF.